This T cell receptor beta chain comes out of a study of T cells in Graves' hyperthyroidism and ophthalmopathy. Orbital computed tomography, thyroid ultrasound, serum thyroxine and TRAb, and clinical symptoms together informed the diagnoses. Germline V lookup: CDR1 DFQATT, CDR2 SNEGSKA (reference sequence). The V segment lost 5 bases and the J segment 5 bases; nucleotides outside the gene matches: 11. CDR3 size: 14 residues. Amplified TCR beta CDR3 regions derived from RNA transcripts. HTBI primers were employed in a first-round RT-PCR of the TCR CDR3. TCRdb recomputed calls from the multiplex PCR reads with MiXCR, one row per CDR3 protein. The table includes about 570,000 distinct CDR3 sequences, roughly 50% detected once. This clonotype was observed many times.

V is TRBV20-1 and J is TRBJ2-5, with 7 bases matching TRBD2. The receptor comes from an adult woman with Graves' disease, either hyperthyroidism or ophthalmopathy (not recorded which). Input material: peripheral blood or thyroid tissue (not recorded which). For the CDR3, the DNA is TGCAGTGCTGCCGGACTAGGAATCGTGGAGACCCAGTACTTC. It translates to CSAAGLGIVETQYF.